One and the same sample provided the 22 T cell receptor beta chains below, sequenced in a study of T cells in Graves' hyperthyroidism and ophthalmopathy. Using RNA transcripts as the source, TCR beta CDR3 regions were amplified. First-round RT-PCR with HTBI primers amplified the TCR CDR3 region. MiXCR, run by TCRdb on the multiplex PCR reads, gives a single entry per CDR3 protein. The repertoire has about 560,000 distinct CDR3 sequences, around 15% of them found once; the top ten carry about 18%. The sample consisted of blood. The receptor source for this set is a woman aged 18-29 years with Graves' hyperthyroidism.

This clonotype came up many times. The rearrangement links TRBV2 to TRBJ2-2, with D possibly called TRBD1 or TRBD2 (6 bases each). Germline V lookup: CDR1 SNHLY, CDR2 FYNNEI. The CDR3 runs 15 residues. Trimming removed 6 bases at V and 1 base at J, with 12 bases between. The CDR3 spells CASRGGSVNTGELFF. The CDR3 DNA reads TGTGCCAGCAGGGGGGGCAGTGTGAACACCGGGGAGCTGTTTTTT.

This clonotype was counted a single time. Germline and junction disagree at one end, which may indicate a read error. V gene TRBV20-1 combines with J gene TRBJ1-1; 9 bases align to TRBD1. Germline loops: CDR1 DFQATT, CDR2 SNEGSKA (reference sequence). CDR3 length: 13 residues. CDR3 sequence (DNA): TGCAGTGCCATGACAGGGGGGAGTGGCGAAGATTTCTTT. Its translation: CSAMTGGSGEDFF.

This clonotype was counted ten times or more. This chain's CDR3 is CASSGGQGNSYEQYF. CDR3 sequence (DNA): TGTGCCAGCAGTGGAGGACAGGGAAACTCCTACGAGCAGTACTTC. V is TRBV2 and J is TRBJ2-7; 8 bases fit TRBD1. Germline V lookup: CDR1 SNHLY, CDR2 FYNNEI. The V segment lost 4 bases and the J segment 0 bases; nucleotides outside the gene matches: 5. The CDR3 has 15 residues.

This clonotype was recorded many times. The rearrangement joins TRBV20-1 to TRBJ2-5; TRBD2 agrees at 12 bases. Germline V CDR1 and CDR2: DFQATT, SNEGSKA (reference sequence). The CDR3 has 14 residues. Trimming at V came to 7 bases and at J to 5 bases, leaving 8 bases not matched to a gene. The CDR3 coding sequence is TGCAGTGGTTCTAGCGGGAGGGCCGGGGAGACCCAGTACTTC. Amino acid sequence: CSGSSGRAGETQYF.

This clonotype was counted ten times or more. V and J are TRBV2 and TRBJ2-7; TRBD2 might be the D (6 bases). V lost 4 bases and J 3 bases, leaving 16 bases between the germline ends. The CDR3 runs to 15 residues. Germline-derived CDR1 and CDR2 are SNHLY and FYNNEI. In DNA, the CDR3 is TGTGCCAGCAGTGCGCTTGGGACTGGTCGCTACGAGCAGTACTTC. Translation gives CASSALGTGRYEQYF.

This clonotype was detected ten times or more. The rearrangement joins TRBV7-3 to TRBJ1-1; D is unresolved. Trimming stripped 2 bases from V and 0 bases from J, with 13 bases between. This CDR3 comprises 16 residues. Germline loops: CDR1 SGHTA, CDR2 FQGTGA. CDR3 loop: CASSLGGGRLNTEAFF. CDR3 DNA sequence: TGTGCCAGCAGCTTAGGTGGTGGGCGCCTGAACACTGAAGCTTTCTTT.

This clonotype was observed a few times. The rearrangement joins TRBV6-1 to TRBJ1-4; TRBD1 agrees at 8 bases. The CDR3 loop spans 16 amino acids. V trimming: 3 bases; J trimming: 5 bases; junction bases outside the gene matches: 8. Germline CDR1 and CDR2: MNHNS and SASEGT. The DNA of the CDR3 is TGTGCCAGCAGTGAGGAGACAGGGGTCTCAAATGAAAAACTGTTTTTT. It translates to CASSEETGVSNEKLFF.

This clonotype was detected ten times or more. V is TRBV20-1 and J is TRBJ2-5, with D maybe TRBD1 (6 bases). Looked up from germline, CDR1 is DFQATT and CDR2 is SNEGSKA (reference sequence). V was cut by 0 bases and J by 2 bases, with 13 bases left in between. This CDR3 comprises 15 residues. The CDR3 spells CSARDPRGIQETQYF. CDR3 coding DNA: TGCAGTGCTAGAGATCCCAGGGGAATACAAGAGACCCAGTACTTC.

In its sample, this clonotype was seen many times. The chain couples TRBV20-1 to TRBJ2-3; 12 positions match TRBD2. The CDR3 consists of 16 residues. Germline V gene data show CDR1 as DFQATT and CDR2 as SNEGSKA (reference sequence). V shed 3 bases, J shed 2 bases, and the junction held 6 bases outside the gene matches. CDR3 residues: CSARLLAGGVTDTQYF. The CDR3, as DNA: TGCAGTGCTAGGTTACTAGCGGGGGGTGTCACAGATACGCAGTATTTT.

This chain connects TRBV20-1 to TRBJ2-1; no clear D. This CDR3 has 15 residues. The V and J ends lost 3 bases and 0 bases respectively, with 12 bases between them. Per the germline V gene, CDR1 is DFQATT and CDR2 is SNEGSKA (reference sequence). CDR3 loop: CSASQTGSSYNEQFF. CDR3 DNA sequence: TGCAGTGCTAGTCAGACTGGTAGCTCCTACAATGAGCAGTTCTTC.

The rearrangement links TRBV6-2 or TRBV6-3 to TRBJ2-1, with D maybe TRBD2 (7 bases). In germline, CDR1 is MNHEY, CDR2 SVGEGT. With 4 bases removed from V and 6 bases from J, the gap between germline ends came to 16 bases. The CDR3 runs to 15 residues. The CDR3 DNA reads TGTGCCAGCAGTTTAGTGGGGGGGCAAATCAATGAGCAGTTCTTC. Translating it yields CASSLVGGQINEQFF.

The table lists this clonotype with many counts. The chain employs TRBV30 and TRBJ2-7; TRBD1 aligns across 7 bases. V dropped 2 bases and J dropped 2; count of bases not matched to a gene: 3. Germline lookup yields CDR1 GTSNPN and CDR2 SVGIG (reference sequence). CDR3 length: 13 residues. The CDR3 sequence is CAWSWDSTYEQYF. The CDR3 coding sequence is TGTGCCTGGAGTTGGGACAGCACCTACGAGCAGTACTTC.

The CDR3 sequence: CSAEDRGQETQYF. The CDR3 nucleotides read TGCAGCGCCGAGGACAGGGGACAAGAGACCCAGTACTTC. The rearrangement uses TRBV29-1 and TRBJ2-5; 9 nucleotides align to TRBD1. Germline loops: CDR1 SQVTM, CDR2 ANQGSEA. V shed 7 bases, J shed 2 bases, and the junction held 5 bases outside the gene matches. This CDR3 is built from 13 residues.

Only a few counts were recorded for this clonotype. This chain joins TRBV5-1 and TRBJ2-2; 9 bases fit TRBD2. V lost 4 bases to trimming and J lost 6 bases; unmatched junction nucleotides: 4. CDR3 length: 14 amino acids. Per the germline V gene, CDR1 is SGHRS and CDR2 is YFSETQ. This CDR3 is CASSARLAAGELFF. The CDR3, as DNA: TGCGCCAGCAGCGCAAGACTAGCGGCCGGGGAGCTGTTTTTT. The whole variable domain, filled in from reference TRBV5-1 and TRBJ2-2, reads KAGVTQTPRYLIKTRGQQVTLSCSPISGHRSVSWYQQTPGQGLQFLFEYFSETQRNKGNFPGRFSGRQFSNSRSEMNVSTLELGDSALYLCASSARLAAGELFFGEGSRLTVL.

This clonotype was observed many times. The rearrangement links TRBV7-2 to TRBJ2-7, with a weak D call TRBD1 (6 bases). V was shortened by 0 bases and J by 0 bases, with 12 bases between the two germline ends. This CDR3 has 16 residues. The germline V gene encodes CDR1 SGHTA and CDR2 FQGNSA. In DNA form, the CDR3 reads TGTGCCAGCAGCTTAGCGGCCGGGACAAACTCCTACGAGCAGTACTTC. This sequence encodes CASSLAAGTNSYEQYF.

Only a few counts were recorded for this clonotype. The chain employs TRBV20-1 and TRBJ2-7; 14 bases fit TRBD2. The CDR3 sequence is 20 residues long. V was clipped by 4 bases and J by 4 bases; unmatched bases: 21. From germline, CDR1 is DFQATT and CDR2 SNEGSKA (reference sequence). The CDR3 here is CSAKDRRRTSGRFPLYEQYF. As DNA, the CDR3 is TGCAGTGCTAAGGACAGGCGACGGACTAGCGGGAGGTTCCCTTTGTACGAGCAGTACTTC.

Many counts were recorded for this clonotype. V is TRBV28 and J is TRBJ1-5, with a weak D call TRBD1 (5 bases). From germline, CDR1 is MDHEN and CDR2 SYDVKM. V lost 8 bases and J lost 4, with 21 bases in between. The CDR3 is 16 residues long. The CDR3 spells CASGLQGPGLNQPQHF. CDR3 sequence (DNA): TGTGCCAGCGGCCTTCAGGGCCCAGGGCTAAATCAGCCCCAGCATTTT.

This clonotype was seen more than once but under ten times. The CDR3 nucleotides read TGCGCCAGCAGCCTTCGCAGTGGGTCTCCCTCGGATGGCTACACCTTC. This codes for CASSLRSGSPSDGYTF. V and J are TRBV4-3 and TRBJ1-2; D is undetermined. Per germline, CDR1 LGHNA and CDR2 YSLEER. Trimming pared 4 bases from V and 6 bases from J, leaving 21 bases between. The CDR3 length is 16 residues.

CDR3: CASSFPRNYGYTF. In DNA form, the CDR3 reads TGTGCCAGCAGTTTCCCCCGGAACTATGGCTACACCTTC. This chain connects TRBV12-3 or TRBV12-4 to TRBJ1-2; D gene uncertain. This CDR3 region has 13 residues. The V end was cut by 3 bases, the J end by 2 bases, with 7 bases between.

The gene calls are TRBV5-1 and TRBJ2-1; TRBD2 matches at 9 bases. Looked up from germline, CDR1 is SGHRS and CDR2 is YFSETQ. The CDR3 has 16 residues. With 4 bases clipped from V and 6 bases from J, the junction kept 11 bases outside the gene matches. DNA for the CDR3: TGCGCCAGCAGCCACGTTGGCGGGGGGGCCCCCAATGAGCAGTTCTTC. As protein: CASSHVGGGAPNEQFF.

This chain connects TRBV6-2 or TRBV6-3 to TRBJ2-1; the D is unclear. V dropped 7 bases and J dropped 7 bases, with 14 bases sitting between them. Per germline, CDR1 MNHEY and CDR2 SVGEGT. The CDR3 contains 13 residues. The CDR3 nucleotides read TGTGCCAGCACCAGAAGAGCCCCAAATGAGCAGTTCTTC. Translating it yields CASTRRAPNEQFF.

This chain connects TRBV6-1 to TRBJ1-6; D unclear. Germline CDR1 and CDR2: MNHNS and SASEGT. Between the trimmed V and J ends, which lost 6 bases and 11 bases, there was a span of 8 bases. CDR3 length: 11 residues. The chain's CDR3 is CASSTGAPLHF. DNA for the CDR3: TGTGCCAGCAGCACCGGGGCACCCCTCCACTTT.